This passage covers 20 T cell receptor beta chains from one sample sequenced in a study of shared clonotypes between healthy human individuals. TCRdb keeps only in-frame clones here, not all; method: immunoSEQ multiplex PCR. The sample contains some 350,000 clones, around 67% of which appear only once. Input material: memory CD4+ T cells sorted from blood. Subset: CD45RA-negative fraction. The source of these receptors is a man aged 30-40 years in good health.

The rearrangement uses TRBV6-6 and TRBJ1-2, with no clear D. The V gene's germline CDR1 is MNHNY and CDR2 SVGAGI (reference sequence). V lost 6 bases, J lost 2 bases, and 16 bases lay in between. The CDR3 is 15 amino acids. CDR3 residues: CASSLRSAENYGYTF. CDR3 bases: TGTGCCAGCAGCCTACGGTCGGCGGAAAACTATGGCTACACCTTC.

V gene TRBV4-3 combines with J gene TRBJ1-4; 10 bases map to TRBD1. Germline CDR1 reads LGHNA; CDR2 reads YSLEER. There are 16 residues in the CDR3. J was trimmed by 10 bases and V by 0 bases; bases with no gene match: 8. The CDR3 sequence: CASSQDAGTGEGKLFF. The CDR3 nucleotides are TGCGCCAGCAGCCAAGATGCCGGGACAGGGGAAGGAAAACTGTTTTTT.

This rearrangement joins TRBV30 to TRBJ2-3; 8 bases match TRBD2. The CDR3 covers 13 residues. J was trimmed by 3 bases and V by 3 bases; bases with no gene match: 2. Germline V gene sequence: CDR1 GTSNPN, CDR2 SVGIG (reference sequence). The CDR3 DNA reads as TGTGCCTGGAGCCGGGAGGGTACAGATACGCAGTATTTT. The encoded protein is CAWSREGTDTQYF. Variable domain in full (rest from reference TRBV30 and TRBJ2-3): SQTIHQWPATLVQPVGSPLSLECTVEGTSNPNLYWYRQAAGRGLQLLFYSVGIGQISSEVPQNLSASRPQDRQFILSSKKLLLSDSGFYLCAWSREGTDTQYFGPGTRLTVL.

This chain uses TRBV15 with TRBJ1-1; no clear D. V was pared by 3 bases and J by 0 bases, with 11 bases between. The CDR3 is made up of 15 amino acids. CDR1 LNHNV and CDR2 YYDKDF come from the germline V gene (reference sequence). CDR3 region: CATSRGMLMNTEAFF. The CDR3 nucleotides are TGTGCCACCAGCAGGGGAATGCTCATGAACACTGAAGCTTTCTTT.

This chain uses TRBV14 with TRBJ2-3; maybe TRBD2 (6 bases). Per germline, CDR1 SGHDN and CDR2 FVKESK. V was shortened by 1 base and J by 6 bases, with 14 bases between the two germline ends. CDR3 length: 15 residues. This CDR3 is CASSQGMTRKDTQYF. Here the CDR3 DNA reads TGTGCCAGCAGCCAAGGGATGACTAGAAAGGATACGCAGTATTTT.

A remark on this clone: This specimen includes other DNA sequences encoding the same CDR3. This sequence joins TRBV11-2 and TRBJ1-4, with 9 bases fitting TRBD1. This CDR3 comprises 16 residues. The V gene's germline CDR1 is SGHAT and CDR2 FQNNGV. V was clipped by 5 bases and J by 3 bases; unmatched bases: 7. The CDR3 DNA reads TGTGCCAGCAGCCCCGGGACAGGGCTGTCTAATGAAAAACTGTTTTTT. Its protein product is CASSPGTGLSNEKLFF.

This clone was detected a few times. V and J are TRBV5-1 and TRBJ1-2; a weak D match, TRBD1 (5 bases). Germline-derived CDR1 and CDR2 are SGHRS and YFSETQ. There are 14 residues in the CDR3. V was shortened by 0 bases and J by 0 bases, with 6 bases between the two germline ends. The CDR3 DNA sequence: TGCGCCAGCAGCTTGGTACAGGCTAACTATGGCTACACCTTC. Residues: CASSLVQANYGYTF.

The gene calls are TRBV5-6 and TRBJ2-2; unclear D gene. This CDR3 region has 14 residues. CDR1 and CDR2 from the germline V gene are SGHDT and YYEEEE. V lost 4 bases and J 0 bases, leaving 7 bases between the germline ends. CDR3 residues: CASSPLSNTGELFF. As DNA, the CDR3 is TGTGCCAGCAGCCCCCTCTCGAACACCGGGGAGCTGTTTTTT.

The V call is TRBV5-1, the J call TRBJ2-3; D is unresolved. The CDR3 spans 14 residues. V shed 1 base and J shed 6 bases, with 12 bases lying between them. CDR1 is SGHRS and CDR2 is YFSETQ in the germline V gene. Here the CDR3 reads CASSLLDGTDTQYF. The CDR3 nucleotides are TGCGCCAGCAGCTTGCTCGACGGAACGGATACGCAGTATTTT.

As concerns this clone: The germline gene is not matched at one end of the junction; a read error may be the cause. The chain links TRBV5-1 to TRBJ2-1, with 9 bases aligning to TRBD1. The CDR3 runs to 13 residues. Germline-derived CDR1 and CDR2 are SGHRS and YFSETQ. The CDR3 nucleotides are TGCGCCAGCAGCTCACAGCCGGGACAGGGTAATATCTTC. This gives the protein CASSSQPGQGNIF.

The V call is TRBV7-9, the J call TRBJ1-1, with unresolved D. Trimming pared 1 base from V and 4 bases from J, leaving 10 bases between. This CDR3 comprises 14 residues. Germline-derived CDR1 and CDR2 are SEHNR and FQNEAQ (reference sequence). DNA of the CDR3: TGTGCCAGCAGCTTAGAGGGTGGAAGCACTGAAGCTTTCTTT. Its translation is CASSLEGGSTEAFF.

CDR3 loop: CASSTSSSGREYEQYF. The CDR3 DNA reads TGTGCCAGCAGTACATCCTCTAGCGGGAGGGAGTACGAGCAGTACTTC. The V call is TRBV28, the J call TRBJ2-7; 12 bases fit TRBD2. The length of the CDR3 is 16 residues. V lost 5 bases and J lost 4; bases outside the gene matches: 9. Germline V gene sequence: CDR1 MDHEN, CDR2 SYDVKM.

The chain couples TRBV30 to TRBJ2-5; 7 bases fit TRBD2. The ends lost 3 bases at V and 4 bases at J; junction bases unmatched: 8. This CDR3 spans 14 amino acids. CDR1 is GTSNPN, CDR2 SVGIG, per germline (reference sequence). CDR3 nucleotides: TGTGCCTGGAGCCCTTCGGGACTAATAGAGACCCAGTACTTC. This translates into CAWSPSGLIETQYF.

The chain recombines TRBV5-5 with TRBJ2-2; D remains unclear. Trimming stripped 0 bases from V and 2 bases from J, with 5 bases between. CDR1 is SGHKS, CDR2 YYEKEE, per germline (reference sequence). CDR3 length: 14 amino acids. The CDR3 region is CASSLEYNTGELFF. The DNA for the CDR3 is TGTGCCAGCAGCTTGGAATATAACACCGGGGAGCTGTTTTTT.

This chain joins TRBV30 and TRBJ1-2; D gene ambiguous. Trimming stripped 7 bases from V and 5 bases from J, with 14 bases between. The CDR3 consists of 12 residues. CDR1 is GTSNPN, CDR2 SVGIG, per germline (reference sequence). CDR3 DNA sequence: TGTGCCTTCGGTGGATGGCGATATGGCTACACCTTC. Protein sequence: CAFGGWRYGYTF.

The V call is TRBV30, the J call TRBJ1-5; 8 bases line up with TRBD1. Germline CDR1 reads GTSNPN; CDR2 reads SVGIG (reference sequence). CDR3 length equals 15 residues. Unmatched junction bases numbered 4, after V lost 0 bases and J lost 3 bases. The CDR3 sequence is CAWSVQGVFNQPQHF. The CDR3 nucleotides are TGTGCCTGGAGTGTACAGGGGGTATTCAATCAGCCCCAGCATTTT. Filled out from reference TRBV30 and TRBJ1-5, the complete variable domain reads SQTIHQWPATLVQPVGSPLSLECTVEGTSNPNLYWYRQAAGRGLQLLFYSVGIGQISSEVPQNLSASRPQDRQFILSSKKLLLSDSGFYLCAWSVQGVFNQPQHFGDGTRLSIL.

The genes are TRBV28 and TRBJ1-5; 11 bases are shared with TRBD1. The J segment lost 4 bases and the V segment lost 3 bases, leaving 8 bases of the junction unmatched. Germline CDR1 MDHEN, CDR2 SYDVKM. The CDR3 consists of 17 residues. The CDR3 DNA reads TGTGCCAGCAGTTTCAGAGGAGGGACAGGGGGGAATCAGCCCCAGCATTTT. Its protein product is CASSFRGGTGGNQPQHF. The full variable domain, its missing parts supplied by reference TRBV28 and TRBJ1-5, is DVKVTQSSRYLVKRTGEKVFLECVQDMDHENMFWYRQDPGLGLRLIYFSYDVKMKEKGDIPEGYSVSREKKERFSLILESASTNQTSMYLCASSFRGGTGGNQPQHFGDGTRLSIL.

The rearrangement links TRBV7-8 to TRBJ2-5; D perhaps matches TRBD2 (6 bases). CDR1 SGHVS and CDR2 FQNEAQ come from the germline V gene. Trimming pared 2 bases from V and 4 bases from J, leaving 14 bases between. This CDR3 contains 15 residues. The CDR3 nucleotides read TGTGCCAGCAGCTTACTATTTAGCGGTGGAGAGACCCAGTACTTC. Translating gives CASSLLFSGGETQYF.

V is TRBV19 and J is TRBJ1-2; D is unresolved. The germline gives CDR1 LNHDA, CDR2 SQIVND (reference sequence). The CDR3 runs to 14 residues. Trimming shortened V by 3 bases and J by 4 bases, and 12 bases separated the two germline ends. The CDR3 DNA sequence: TGTGCCAGTAGTATGGCCCCCCTGGGCTATGGCTACACCTTC. Its protein is CASSMAPLGYGYTF.

The chain uses TRBV15 and TRBJ2-7; perhaps TRBD1 as D (6 bases). Trimming shortened V by 5 bases and J by 0 bases, and 11 bases separated the two germline ends. The V gene's germline CDR1 is LNHNV and CDR2 YYDKDF (reference sequence). This CDR3 has 14 amino acids. Here the CDR3 reads CATSYRDTSYEQYF. CDR3 sequence (DNA): TGTGCCACCAGCTATCGGGACACCTCCTACGAGCAGTACTTC.